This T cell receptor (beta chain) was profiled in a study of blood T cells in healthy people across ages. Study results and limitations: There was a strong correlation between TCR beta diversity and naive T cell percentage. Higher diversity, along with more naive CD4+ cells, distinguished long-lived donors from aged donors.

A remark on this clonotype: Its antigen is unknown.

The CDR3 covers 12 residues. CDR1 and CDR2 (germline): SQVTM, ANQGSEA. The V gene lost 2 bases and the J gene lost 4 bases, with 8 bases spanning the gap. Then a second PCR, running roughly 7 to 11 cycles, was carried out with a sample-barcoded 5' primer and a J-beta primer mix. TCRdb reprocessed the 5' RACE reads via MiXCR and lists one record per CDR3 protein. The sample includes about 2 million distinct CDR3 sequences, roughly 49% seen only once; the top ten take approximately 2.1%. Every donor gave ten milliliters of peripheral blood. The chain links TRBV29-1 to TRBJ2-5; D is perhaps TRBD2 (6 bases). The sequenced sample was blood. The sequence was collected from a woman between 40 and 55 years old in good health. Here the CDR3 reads CSVERESETQYF. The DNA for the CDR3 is TGCAGCGTTGAACGGGAGTCAGAGACCCAGTACTTC.